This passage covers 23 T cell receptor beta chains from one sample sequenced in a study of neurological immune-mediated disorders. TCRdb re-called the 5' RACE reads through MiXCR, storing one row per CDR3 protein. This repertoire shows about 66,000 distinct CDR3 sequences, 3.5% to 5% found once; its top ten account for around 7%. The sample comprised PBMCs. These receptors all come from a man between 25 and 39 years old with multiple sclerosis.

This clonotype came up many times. Here the CDR3 reads CASSRGTSGVTDTQYF. CDR3 DNA: TGTGCCAGCAGCCGGGGGACTAGCGGAGTCACAGATACGCAGTATTTT. This chain links TRBV7-9 with TRBJ2-3, with 11 bases aligning to TRBD2. The CDR3 is 16 amino acids. Germline trimming cut 5 bases from V and 2 bases from J; bases unmatched to any gene: 6. CDR1 and CDR2 from the germline V gene are SEHNR and FQNEAQ (reference sequence).

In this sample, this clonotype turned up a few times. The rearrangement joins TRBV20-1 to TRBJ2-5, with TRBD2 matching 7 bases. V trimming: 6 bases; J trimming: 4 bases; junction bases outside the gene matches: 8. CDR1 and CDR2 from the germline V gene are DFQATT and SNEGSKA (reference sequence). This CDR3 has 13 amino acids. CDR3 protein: CSAPSWGGETQYF. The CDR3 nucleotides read TGCAGTGCCCCAAGCTGGGGGGGAGAGACCCAGTACTTC.

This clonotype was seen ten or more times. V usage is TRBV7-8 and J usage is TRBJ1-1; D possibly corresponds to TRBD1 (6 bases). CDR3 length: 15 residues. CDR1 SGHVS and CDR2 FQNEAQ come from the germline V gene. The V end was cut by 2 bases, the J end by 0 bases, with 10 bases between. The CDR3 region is CASSLKGHLNTEAFF. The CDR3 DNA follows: TGTGCCAGCAGCTTAAAGGGACATCTGAACACTGAAGCTTTCTTT. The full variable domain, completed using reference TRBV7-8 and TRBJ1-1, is GAGVSQSPRYKVAKRGQDVALRCDPISGHVSLFWYQQALGQGPEFLTYFQNEAQLDKSGLPSDRFFAERPEGSVSTLKIQRTQQEDSAVYLCASSLKGHLNTEAFFGQGTRLTVV.

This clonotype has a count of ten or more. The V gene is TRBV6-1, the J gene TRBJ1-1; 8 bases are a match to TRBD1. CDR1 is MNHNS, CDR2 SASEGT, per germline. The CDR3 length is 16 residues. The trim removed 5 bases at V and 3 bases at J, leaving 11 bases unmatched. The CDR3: CASSTGGEAFYTEAFF. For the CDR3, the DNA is TGTGCCAGCAGTACAGGGGGGGAGGCCTTTTACACTGAAGCTTTCTTT.

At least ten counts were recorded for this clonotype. Here the CDR3 reads CSASTSGGTDTQYF. The CDR3 DNA sequence: TGCAGTGCCTCGACTAGCGGGGGCACAGATACGCAGTATTTT. J is TRBJ2-3 and V is TRBV20-1; 11 bases are a match to TRBD2. CDR3 length: 14 residues. J lost 1 base, V lost 6 bases, and 3 bases had no gene match. CDR1 and CDR2 (germline): DFQATT, SNEGSKA (reference sequence).

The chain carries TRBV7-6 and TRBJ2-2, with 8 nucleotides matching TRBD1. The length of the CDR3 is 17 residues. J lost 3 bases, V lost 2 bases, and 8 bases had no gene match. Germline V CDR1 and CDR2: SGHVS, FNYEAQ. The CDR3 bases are TGTGCCAGCAGCTTATACGGGGACAGGACATACACCGGGGAGCTGTTTTTT. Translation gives CASSLYGDRTYTGELFF.

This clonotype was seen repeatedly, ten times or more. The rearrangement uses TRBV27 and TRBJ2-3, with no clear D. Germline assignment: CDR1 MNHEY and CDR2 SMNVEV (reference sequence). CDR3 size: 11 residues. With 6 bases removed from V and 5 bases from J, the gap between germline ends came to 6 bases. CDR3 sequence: CASRSLDTQYF. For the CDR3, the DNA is TGTGCCAGCAGGAGTTTAGATACGCAGTATTTT.

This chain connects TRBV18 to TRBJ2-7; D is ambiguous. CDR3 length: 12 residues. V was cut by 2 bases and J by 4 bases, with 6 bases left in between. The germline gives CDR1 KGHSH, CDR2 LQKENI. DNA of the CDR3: TGTGCCAGCTCACCAGCAGATTACGAGCAGTACTTC. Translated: CASSPADYEQYF.

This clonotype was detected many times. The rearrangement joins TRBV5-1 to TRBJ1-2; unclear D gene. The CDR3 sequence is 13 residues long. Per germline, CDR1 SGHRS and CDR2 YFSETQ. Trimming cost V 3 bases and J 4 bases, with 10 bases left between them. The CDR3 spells CASSSASSYGYTF. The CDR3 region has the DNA TGCGCCAGCAGCTCGGCGAGCTCCTATGGCTACACCTTC.

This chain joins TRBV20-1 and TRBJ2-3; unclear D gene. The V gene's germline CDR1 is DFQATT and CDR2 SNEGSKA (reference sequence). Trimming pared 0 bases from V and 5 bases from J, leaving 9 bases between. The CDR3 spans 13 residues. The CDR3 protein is CSARDIVLDTQYF. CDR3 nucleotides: TGCAGTGCTAGAGATATAGTTTTAGATACGCAGTATTTT.

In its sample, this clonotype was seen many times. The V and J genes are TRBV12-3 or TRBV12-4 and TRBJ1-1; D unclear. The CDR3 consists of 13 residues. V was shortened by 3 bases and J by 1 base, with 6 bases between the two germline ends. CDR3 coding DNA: TGTGCCAGCAGTTTCATATCGAACACTGAAGCTTTCTTT. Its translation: CASSFISNTEAFF.

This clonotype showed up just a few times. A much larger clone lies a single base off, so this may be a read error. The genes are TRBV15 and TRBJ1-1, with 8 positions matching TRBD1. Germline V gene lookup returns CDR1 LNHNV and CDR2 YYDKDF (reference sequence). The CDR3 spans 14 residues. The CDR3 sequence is CVTSLNRGFTEAFF. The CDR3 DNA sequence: TGTGTCACCAGCCTTAACAGGGGGTTCACTGAAGCTTTCTTT. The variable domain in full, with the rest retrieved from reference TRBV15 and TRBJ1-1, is DAMVIQNPRYQVTQFGKPVTLSCSQTLNHNVMYWYQQKSSQAPKLLFHYYDKDFNNEADTPDNFQSRRPNTSFCFLDIRSPGLGDTAMYLCVTSLNRGFTEAFFGQGTRLTVV.

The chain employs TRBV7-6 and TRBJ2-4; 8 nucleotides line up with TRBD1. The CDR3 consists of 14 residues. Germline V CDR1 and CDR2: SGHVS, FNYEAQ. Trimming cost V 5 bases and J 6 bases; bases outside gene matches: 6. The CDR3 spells CASSARDRRNIQYF. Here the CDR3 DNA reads TGTGCCAGCAGCGCCCGGGACAGGAGAAACATTCAGTACTTC.

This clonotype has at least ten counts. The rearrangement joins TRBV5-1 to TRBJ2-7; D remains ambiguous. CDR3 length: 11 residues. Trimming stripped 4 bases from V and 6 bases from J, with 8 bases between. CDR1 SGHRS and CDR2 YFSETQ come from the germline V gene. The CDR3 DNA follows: TGCGCCAGCAGCCTGAACGCCGAGCAGTACTTC. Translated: CASSLNAEQYF.

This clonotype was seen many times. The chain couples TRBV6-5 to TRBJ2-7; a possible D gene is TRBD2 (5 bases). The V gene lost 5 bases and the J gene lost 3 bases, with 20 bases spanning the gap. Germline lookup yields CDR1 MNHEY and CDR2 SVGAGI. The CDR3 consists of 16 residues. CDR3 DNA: TGTGCCAGCAGTCCCTTTTTCACTAGAAGCGGCTACGAGCAGTACTTC. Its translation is CASSPFFTRSGYEQYF.

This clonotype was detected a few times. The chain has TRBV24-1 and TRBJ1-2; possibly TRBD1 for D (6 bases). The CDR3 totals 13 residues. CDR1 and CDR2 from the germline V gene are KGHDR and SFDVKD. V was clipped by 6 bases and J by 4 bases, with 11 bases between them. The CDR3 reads CATSRTGFYGYTF. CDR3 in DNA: TGTGCCACCAGTCGCACAGGGTTCTATGGCTACACCTTC.

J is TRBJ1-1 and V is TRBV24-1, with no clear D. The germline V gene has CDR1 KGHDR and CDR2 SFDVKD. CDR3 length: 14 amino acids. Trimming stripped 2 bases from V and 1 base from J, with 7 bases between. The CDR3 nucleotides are TGTGCCACCAGTGATTCAGCCTCGAACACTGAAGCTTTCTTT. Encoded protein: CATSDSASNTEAFF.

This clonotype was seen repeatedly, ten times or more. The CDR3 DNA follows: TGTGCCAGCAGCAAAGTTAGGGGCAGTTCCTATGGCTACACCTTC. It translates to CASSKVRGSSYGYTF. This chain connects TRBV21-1 to TRBJ1-2; the table calls TRBD1, which could not be checked here. TRBV21-1 is classified as a pseudogene. The CDR3 runs 15 residues.

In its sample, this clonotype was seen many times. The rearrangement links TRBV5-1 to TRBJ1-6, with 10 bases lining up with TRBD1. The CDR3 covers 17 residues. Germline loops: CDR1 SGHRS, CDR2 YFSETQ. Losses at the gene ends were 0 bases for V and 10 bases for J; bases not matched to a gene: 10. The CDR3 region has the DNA TGCGCCAGCAGCTTGGCCGGGCAGGGGACAGGGGACTCACCCCTCCACTTT. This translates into CASSLAGQGTGDSPLHF.

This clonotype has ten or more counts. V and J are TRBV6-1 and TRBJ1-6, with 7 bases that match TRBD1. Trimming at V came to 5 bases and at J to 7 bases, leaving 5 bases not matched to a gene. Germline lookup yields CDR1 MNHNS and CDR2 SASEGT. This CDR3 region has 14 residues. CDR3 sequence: CASSTGTENSPLHF. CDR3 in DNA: TGTGCCAGCAGTACCGGGACAGAGAATTCACCCCTCCACTTT.

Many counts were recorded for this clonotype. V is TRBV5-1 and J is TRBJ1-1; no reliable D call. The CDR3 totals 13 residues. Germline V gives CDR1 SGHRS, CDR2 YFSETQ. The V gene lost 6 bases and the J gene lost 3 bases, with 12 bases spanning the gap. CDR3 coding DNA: TGCGCCAGCACCCTGACCGGGGACACTGAAGCTTTCTTT. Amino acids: CASTLTGDTEAFF.

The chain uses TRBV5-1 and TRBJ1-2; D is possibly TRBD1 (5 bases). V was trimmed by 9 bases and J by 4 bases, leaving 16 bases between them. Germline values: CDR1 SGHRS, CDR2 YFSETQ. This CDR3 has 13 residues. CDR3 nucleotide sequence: TGCGCCACCCGCAGGGAAATTAGCTATGGCTACACCTTC. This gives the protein CATRREISYGYTF.

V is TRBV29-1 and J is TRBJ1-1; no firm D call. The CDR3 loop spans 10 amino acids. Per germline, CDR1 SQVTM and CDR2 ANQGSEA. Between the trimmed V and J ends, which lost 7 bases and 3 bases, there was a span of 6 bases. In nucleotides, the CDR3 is TGCAGCGCCTACCACACTGAAGCTTTCTTT. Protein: CSAYHTEAFF.